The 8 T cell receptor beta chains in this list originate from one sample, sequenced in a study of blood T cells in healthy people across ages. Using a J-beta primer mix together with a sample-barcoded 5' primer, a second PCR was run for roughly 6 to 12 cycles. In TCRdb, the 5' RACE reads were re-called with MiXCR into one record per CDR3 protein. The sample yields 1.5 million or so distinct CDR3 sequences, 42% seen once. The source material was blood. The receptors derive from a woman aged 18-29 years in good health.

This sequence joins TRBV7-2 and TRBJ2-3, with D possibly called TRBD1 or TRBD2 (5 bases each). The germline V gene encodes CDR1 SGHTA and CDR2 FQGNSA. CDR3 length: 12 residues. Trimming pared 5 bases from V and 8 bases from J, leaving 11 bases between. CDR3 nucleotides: TGTGCCAGCAGCCAGGGACCGATTACGCAGTATTTT. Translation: CASSQGPITQYF.

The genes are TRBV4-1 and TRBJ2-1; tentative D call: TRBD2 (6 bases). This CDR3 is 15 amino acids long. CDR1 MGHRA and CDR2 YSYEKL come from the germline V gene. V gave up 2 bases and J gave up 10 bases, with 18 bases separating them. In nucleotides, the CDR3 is TGCGCCAGCAGCCAAAATGCACTCCCAGCGGGCGAGCAGTTCTTC. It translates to CASSQNALPAGEQFF.

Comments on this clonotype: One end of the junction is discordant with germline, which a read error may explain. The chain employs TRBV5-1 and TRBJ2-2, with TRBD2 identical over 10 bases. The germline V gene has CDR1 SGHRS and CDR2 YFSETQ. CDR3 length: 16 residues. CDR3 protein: CASIRTSGYNTGELFF. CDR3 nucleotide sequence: TGCGCCAGCATCCGGACTAGCGGTTACAACACCGGGGAGTTGTTTTTT.

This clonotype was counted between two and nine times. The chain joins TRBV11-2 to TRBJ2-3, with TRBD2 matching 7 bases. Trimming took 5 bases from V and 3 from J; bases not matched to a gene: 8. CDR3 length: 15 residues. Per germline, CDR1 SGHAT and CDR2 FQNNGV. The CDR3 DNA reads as TGTGCCAGCAGCCGGGGAGGGTTGGTGACAGATACGCAGTATTTT. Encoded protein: CASSRGGLVTDTQYF.

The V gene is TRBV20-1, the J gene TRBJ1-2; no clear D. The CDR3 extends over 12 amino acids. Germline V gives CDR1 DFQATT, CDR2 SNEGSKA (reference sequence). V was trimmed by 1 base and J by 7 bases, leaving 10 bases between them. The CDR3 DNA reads TGCAGTGCTAGAGCCCAACTCGGTGGCTACACCTTC. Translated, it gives CSARAQLGGYTF.

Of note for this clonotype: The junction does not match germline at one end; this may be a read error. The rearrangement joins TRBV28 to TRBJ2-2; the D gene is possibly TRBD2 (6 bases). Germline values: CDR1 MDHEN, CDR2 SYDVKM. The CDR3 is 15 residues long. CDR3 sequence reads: CASSFWGEGGGEMFF. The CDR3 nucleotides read TGTGCCAGCAGTTTTTGGGGTGAAGGCGGCGGGGAGATGTTTTTT.

CDR3 DNA: TGTGCCACCACGGTCAGGTTTCAGTCCTACGAGCAGTACTTC. It encodes CATTVRFQSYEQYF. The J gene is TRBJ2-7, the V gene TRBV15, with unresolved D. The length of the CDR3 is 14 residues. Per germline, CDR1 LNHNV and CDR2 YYDKDF (reference sequence). V dropped 7 bases and J dropped 1 base, with 14 bases sitting between them.

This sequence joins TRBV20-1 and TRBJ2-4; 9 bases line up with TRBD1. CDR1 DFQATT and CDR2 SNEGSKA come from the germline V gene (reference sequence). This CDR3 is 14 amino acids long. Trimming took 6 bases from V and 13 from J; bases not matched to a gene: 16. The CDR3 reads CSATQGAYPNEQYF. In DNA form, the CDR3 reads TGCAGTGCAACACAGGGGGCTTATCCTAATGAGCAGTACTTC.